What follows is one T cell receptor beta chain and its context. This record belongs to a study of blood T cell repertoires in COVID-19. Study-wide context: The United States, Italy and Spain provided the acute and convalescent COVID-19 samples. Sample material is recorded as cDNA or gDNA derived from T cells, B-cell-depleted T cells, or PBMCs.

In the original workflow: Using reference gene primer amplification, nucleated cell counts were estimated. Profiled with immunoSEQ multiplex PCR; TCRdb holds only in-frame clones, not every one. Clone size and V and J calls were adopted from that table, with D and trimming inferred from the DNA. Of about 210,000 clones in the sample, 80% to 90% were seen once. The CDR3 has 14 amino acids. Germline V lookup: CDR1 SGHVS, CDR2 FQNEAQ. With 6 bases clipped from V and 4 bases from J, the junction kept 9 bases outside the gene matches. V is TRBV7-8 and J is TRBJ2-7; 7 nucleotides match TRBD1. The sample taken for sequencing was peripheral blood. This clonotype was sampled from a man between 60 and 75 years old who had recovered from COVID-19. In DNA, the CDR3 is TGTGCCAGCAGGGCCGGGACAGAGCTTTACGAGCAGTACTTC. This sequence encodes CASRAGTELYEQYF.